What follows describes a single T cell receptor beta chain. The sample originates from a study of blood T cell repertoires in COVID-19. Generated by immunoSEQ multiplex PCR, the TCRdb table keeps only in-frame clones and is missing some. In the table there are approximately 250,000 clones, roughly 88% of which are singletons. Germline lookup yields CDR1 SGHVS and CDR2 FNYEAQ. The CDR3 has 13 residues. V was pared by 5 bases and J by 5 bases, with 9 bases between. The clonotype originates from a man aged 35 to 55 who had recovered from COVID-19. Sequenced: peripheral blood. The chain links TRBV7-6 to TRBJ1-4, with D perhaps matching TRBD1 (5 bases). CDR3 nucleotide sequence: TGTGCCAGCAGCAGAGACAGAAATGAAAAACTGTTTTTT. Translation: CASSRDRNEKLFF.